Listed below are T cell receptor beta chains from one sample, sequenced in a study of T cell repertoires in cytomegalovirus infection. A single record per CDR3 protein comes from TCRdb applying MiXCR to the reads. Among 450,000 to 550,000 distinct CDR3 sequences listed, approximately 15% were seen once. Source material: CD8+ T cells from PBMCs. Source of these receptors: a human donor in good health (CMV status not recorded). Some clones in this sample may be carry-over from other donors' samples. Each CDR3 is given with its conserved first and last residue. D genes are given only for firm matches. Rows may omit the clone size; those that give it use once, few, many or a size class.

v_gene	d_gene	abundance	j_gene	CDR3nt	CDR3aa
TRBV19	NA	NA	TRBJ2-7	TGTGCCAGTAGTACTCTTACGGGACTCCACTACGAGCAGTACTTC	CASSTLTGLHYEQYF
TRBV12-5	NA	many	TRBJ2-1	TGTGCTAGTGGTCTGGACAGTTACAATGAGCAGTTCTTC	CASGLDSYNEQFF
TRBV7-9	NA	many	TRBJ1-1	TGTGCCAGCAGCTTAGCAGAGAGTTATAGGGGAGGAAACACTGAAGCTTTCTTT	CASSLAESYRGGNTEAFF
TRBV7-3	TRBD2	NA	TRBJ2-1	TGTGCCAGCAGCTCCCCCGGGACTACGTACAATGAGCAGTTCTTC	CASSSPGTTYNEQFF
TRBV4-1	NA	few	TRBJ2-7	TGCGCCAGCAGCCAGGCCGGGGCAGGGGTGTACGAGCAGTACTTC	CASSQAGAGVYEQYF
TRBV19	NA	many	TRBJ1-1	TGTGCCAGTAGTACCCAAGGACAGTGGGGGAACACTGAAGCTTTCTTT	CASSTQGQWGNTEAFF
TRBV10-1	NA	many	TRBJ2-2	TGCGCCAGCAGTGAAAGCACCGGGGAGCTGTTTTTT	CASSESTGELFF
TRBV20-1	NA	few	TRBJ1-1	TGCAGTGCTAGAGCACATCAGGGATATACTGAAGCTTTCTTT	CSARAHQGYTEAFF
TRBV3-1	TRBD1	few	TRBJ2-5	TGTGCCAGCAGCCAACCCAAGGACAGGCCTGAAAAGACCCAGTACTTC	CASSQPKDRPEKTQYF
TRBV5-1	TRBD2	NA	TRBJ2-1	TGCGCCAGCGCTCTGAGCGGGGGGAACAATGAGCAGTTCTTC	CASALSGGNNEQFF
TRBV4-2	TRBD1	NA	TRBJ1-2	TGTGCCAGCAGCGGCCCGGGACAGCCCGAGACCTATGGCTACACCTTC	CASSGPGQPETYGYTF
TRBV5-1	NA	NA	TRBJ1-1	TGCGCCAGCAGCTTGGGTGGACGGGACTCGGGGGCTTTCTTT	CASSLGGRDSGAFF
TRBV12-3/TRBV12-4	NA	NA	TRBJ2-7	TGTGCCAGCAGTTTTCGTACGGGGGAGCAGTACTTC	CASSFRTGEQYF
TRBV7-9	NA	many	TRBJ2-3	TGTGCCAGCAGCCCAGCGACGCAGTATTTT	CASSPATQYF
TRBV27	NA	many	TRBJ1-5	TGTGCCAGCAGTTTACGGGACGCCGAACAGCCCCAGCATTTT	CASSLRDAEQPQHF
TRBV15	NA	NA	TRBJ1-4	TGTGCCACCAGCAGAGATCCCTATAGGTGGACGGTCAATGAAAAACTGTTTTTT	CATSRDPYRWTVNEKLFF
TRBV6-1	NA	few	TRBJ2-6	TGTGCCACCCCCGGGCAGCCTTTCCCCTCTGGGGCCAACGTCCTGACTTTC	CATPGQPFPSGANVLTF
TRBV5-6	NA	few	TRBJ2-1	TGTGCCAGCGGCCAAGGGGGGGGTTCCTACAATGAGCAGTTCTTC	CASGQGGGSYNEQFF
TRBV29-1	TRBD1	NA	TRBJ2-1	TGCAGCGTTGGGGCAGGGGGCCCCTACGGCAATGAGCAGTTCTTC	CSVGAGGPYGNEQFF